This T cell receptor beta chain was found in a study of shared T cell receptors in the human thymus. The CDR3 loop spans 15 amino acids. The V and J ends lost 1 base and 2 bases respectively, with 11 bases between them. CDR1 SGHTA and CDR2 FQGNSA come from the germline V gene. Repertoires were generated with immunoSEQ multiplex PCR, while TCRdb's copy carries only in-frame clones and drops some. The profile shows 450,000 to 650,000 clones, about 80% of them singletons. This sample also appeared in a second study, on human thymus T cells.

The chain combines TRBV7-2 with TRBJ1-2; D is unclear. The material sequenced was thymocytes. The sequence derives from a boy younger than two with a congenital heart defect. The CDR3 reads CASSLGGGLNYGYTF. CDR3 nucleotides: TGTGCCAGCAGCTTAGGCGGCGGTCTGAACTATGGCTACACCTTC.